This TCR beta chain was recovered during a study of CD8+CD57+ T cells in acquired aplastic anemia. Study-level background: DNA recovered from sorted CD4+ and CD8+ cells had a mean of approximately 3.2 ug.

The sequenced patients had an expansion of CD8+CD57+ cells seen by flow cytometry. Study-wide results and caveats: No significant difference in CD8+ Simpson's diversity was found between patients and controls.

Remarks on this clonotype: Its antigen is not identified.

This CDR3 comprises 14 residues. CDR1 and CDR2 from the germline V gene are SQVTM and ANQGSEA. Trimming took 6 bases from V and 2 from J, leaving 16 bases between them. Template material for TCR beta VDJ and CDR3 profiling consisted of genomic DNA. One entry per CDR3 protein results from TCRdb running MiXCR on the reads. The table has around 200,000 distinct CDR3 sequences, 50% to 70% seen once; the top ten hold around 58%. Sequencing was done on a sample of sorted CD4+, CD8+, or CD8+CD57+ T cells (not recorded which) from PBMCs. The source is a human donor with aplastic anemia. The V call is TRBV29-1, the J call TRBJ1-2; D is unclear. The CDR3 sequence is CSVWLRELNYGYTF. The CDR3 DNA reads as TGCAGCGTATGGCTTCGGGAATTAAACTATGGCTACACCTTC.